Below, one TCR beta chain is given with its context. Time point: persistent/refractory GD, antithyroid drugs over 5 years with positive TRAb. The authors made the TCR library using RNA they extracted from PBMCs. The sample comes from a study of regulatory T cells in long-lasting Graves disease. For TCR beta, libraries came from iRepertoire HTBI primers and Arm-PCR of CDR3 regions. TCRdb ran MiXCR on the multiplex PCR reads and lists one entry per CDR3 protein. This table holds fewer than 550,000 distinct CDR3 sequences, 20% to 25% found once. V lost 1 base, J lost 0 bases, and 10 bases lay in between. From germline, CDR1 is SGDLS and CDR2 YYNGEE. CDR3 size: 15 residues.

The rearrangement links TRBV9 to TRBJ1-1, with D hard to call. The TCR sequence derives from a female donor with Graves disease. The sample in question was peripheral blood mononuclear cells (PBMCs), obtained when the disease was refractory, from a patient treated with antithyroid drugs. DNA for the CDR3: TGTGCCAGCAGCGTAAGCAGTTCTCTGAACACTGAAGCTTTCTTT. It specifies CASSVSSSLNTEAFF.